This TCR beta chain was documented in a study of cytomegalovirus exposure and HLA in healthy donors. Study-wide results and limits: The authors later found HLA-associated TCR beta chains more clonally expanded than equally common others.

Trimming left V 6 bases short and J 5 bases short, with 7 bases between. The CDR3 spans 11 residues. Germline CDR1 is SGHVS and CDR2 is FNYEAQ. To note about this clone: The antigen is undetermined.

A multiplex PCR was run with 60 Vbeta primers and 13 Jbeta primers. Sequencing used immunoSEQ multiplex PCR; TCRdb keeps in-frame clones, though not all of them. The table records 170,000 or so clones, over 75% of them present only once. The sequencing sample was made of PBMCs. This TCR came from a man between 60 and 75 years old in good health and CMV-seronegative. This chain uses TRBV7-6 with TRBJ1-1; D may be TRBD1 (5 bases). CDR3 sequence: CASRGGTEAFF. The CDR3 DNA follows: TGTGCCAGCAGGGGGGGAACTGAAGCTTTCTTT.